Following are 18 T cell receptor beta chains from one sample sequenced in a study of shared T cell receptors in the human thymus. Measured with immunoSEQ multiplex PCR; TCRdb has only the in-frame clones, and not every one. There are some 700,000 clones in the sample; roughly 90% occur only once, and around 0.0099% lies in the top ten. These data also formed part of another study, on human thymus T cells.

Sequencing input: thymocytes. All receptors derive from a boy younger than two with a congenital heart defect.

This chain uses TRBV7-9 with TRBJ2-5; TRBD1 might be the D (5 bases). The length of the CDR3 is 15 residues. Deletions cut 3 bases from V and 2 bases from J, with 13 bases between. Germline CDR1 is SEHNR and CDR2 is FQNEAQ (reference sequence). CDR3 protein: CASSFFAGFQETQYF. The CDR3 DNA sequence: TGTGCCAGCAGCTTTTTCGCAGGGTTTCAAGAGACCCAGTACTTC.

The CDR3 sequence is CATSDRVLSSEQFF. CDR3 sequence (DNA): TGTGCCACCAGTGACAGGGTCTTGAGTAGTGAGCAGTTCTTC. The chain combines TRBV15 with TRBJ2-1; 7 bases fit TRBD1. The CDR3 is made up of 14 amino acids. After removal of 6 bases from V and 9 bases from J, the junction contained 11 bases not matched to a gene. CDR1 and CDR2 from the germline V gene are LNHNV and YYDKDF (reference sequence).

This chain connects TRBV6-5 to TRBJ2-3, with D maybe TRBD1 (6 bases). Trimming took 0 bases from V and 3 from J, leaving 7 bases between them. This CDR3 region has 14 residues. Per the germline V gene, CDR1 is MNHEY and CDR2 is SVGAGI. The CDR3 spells CASSYSQGTDTQYF. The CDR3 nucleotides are TGTGCCAGCAGTTACTCACAGGGTACAGATACGCAGTATTTT.

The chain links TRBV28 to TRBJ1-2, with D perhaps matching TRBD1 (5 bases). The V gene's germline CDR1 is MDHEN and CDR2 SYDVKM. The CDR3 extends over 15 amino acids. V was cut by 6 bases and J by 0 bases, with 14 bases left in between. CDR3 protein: CASSGGQIANYGYTF. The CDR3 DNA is TGTGCCAGCAGCGGCGGACAAATAGCTAACTATGGCTACACCTTC.

The CDR3 region has the DNA TGTGCCACCAGCTCCCGACAGGGCCAAGGATATGAGCAGTTCTTC. Its protein product is CATSSRQGQGYEQFF. The rearrangement links TRBV15 to TRBJ2-1; TRBD1 matches at 7 bases. This CDR3 is 15 amino acids long. Germline CDR1 reads LNHNV; CDR2 reads YYDKDF (reference sequence). The junction had 12 bases not matched to a gene; V was cut back by 5 bases and J by 8 bases.

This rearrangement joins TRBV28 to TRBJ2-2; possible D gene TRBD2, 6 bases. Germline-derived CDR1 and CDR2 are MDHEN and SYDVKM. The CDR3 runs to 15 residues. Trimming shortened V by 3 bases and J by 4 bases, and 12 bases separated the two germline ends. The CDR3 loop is CASSFGGQTTGELFF. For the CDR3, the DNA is TGTGCCAGCAGTTTCGGGGGTCAGACCACCGGGGAGCTGTTTTTT.

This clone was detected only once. In DNA, the CDR3 is TGTGCCAGTAGCCGGACTAGCGGGAGCTCCTACGAGCAGTACTTC. The encoded protein is CASSRTSGSSYEQYF. The chain uses TRBV19 and TRBJ2-7; 13 bases are shared with TRBD2. There are 15 residues in the CDR3. Germline CDR1 LNHDA, CDR2 SQIVND (reference sequence). Losses at the gene ends were 6 bases for V and 0 bases for J; bases not matched to a gene: 2.

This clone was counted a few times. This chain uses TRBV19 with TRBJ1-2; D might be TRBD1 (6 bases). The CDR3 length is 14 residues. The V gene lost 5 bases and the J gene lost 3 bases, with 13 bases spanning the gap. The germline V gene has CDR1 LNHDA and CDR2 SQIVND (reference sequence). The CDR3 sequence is CASSPPTGDYGYTF. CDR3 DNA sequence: TGTGCCAGTAGTCCCCCGACAGGAGACTATGGCTACACCTTC.

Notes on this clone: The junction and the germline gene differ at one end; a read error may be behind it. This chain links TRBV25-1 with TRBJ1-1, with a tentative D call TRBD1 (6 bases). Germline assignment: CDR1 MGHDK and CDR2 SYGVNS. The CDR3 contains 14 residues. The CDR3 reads CATSGGGRGTEAFF. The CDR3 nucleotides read TGTGCCACCAGTGGCGGGGGCCGGGGCACTGAAGCTTTCTTT. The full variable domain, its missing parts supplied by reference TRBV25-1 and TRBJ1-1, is EADIYQTPRYLVIGTGKKITLECSQTMGHDKMYWYQQDPGMELHLIHYSYGVNSTEKGDLSSESTVSRIRTEHFPLTLESARPSHTSQYLCATSGGGRGTEAFFGQGTRLTVV.

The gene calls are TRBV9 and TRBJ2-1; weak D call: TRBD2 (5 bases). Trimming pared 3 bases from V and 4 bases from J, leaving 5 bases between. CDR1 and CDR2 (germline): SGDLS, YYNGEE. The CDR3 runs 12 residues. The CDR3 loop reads CASSAGYNEQFF. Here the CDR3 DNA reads TGTGCCAGCAGCGCGGGATACAATGAGCAGTTCTTC. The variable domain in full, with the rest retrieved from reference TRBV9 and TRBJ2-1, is DSGVTQTPKHLITATGQRVTLRCSPRSGDLSVYWYQQSLDQGLQFLIQYYNGEERAKGNILERFSAQQFPDLHSELNLSSLELGDSALYFCASSAGYNEQFFGPGTRLTVL.

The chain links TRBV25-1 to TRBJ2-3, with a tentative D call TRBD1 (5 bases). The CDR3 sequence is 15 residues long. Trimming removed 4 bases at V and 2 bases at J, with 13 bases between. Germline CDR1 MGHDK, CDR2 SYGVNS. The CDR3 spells CASSVAGQFTDTQYF. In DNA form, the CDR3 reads TGTGCCAGCAGTGTTGCAGGGCAATTCACAGATACGCAGTATTTT.

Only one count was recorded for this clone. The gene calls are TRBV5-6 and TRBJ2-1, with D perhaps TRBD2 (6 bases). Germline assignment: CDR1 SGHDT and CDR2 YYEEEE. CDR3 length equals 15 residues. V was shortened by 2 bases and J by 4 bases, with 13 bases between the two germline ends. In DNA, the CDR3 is TGTGCCAGCAGCTTCGGGACTTCCGTATACAATGAGCAGTTCTTC. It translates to CASSFGTSVYNEQFF.

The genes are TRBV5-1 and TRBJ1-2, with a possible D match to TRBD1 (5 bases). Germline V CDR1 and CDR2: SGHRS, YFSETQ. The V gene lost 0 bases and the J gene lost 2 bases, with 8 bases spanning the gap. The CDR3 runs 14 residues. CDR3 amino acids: CASSLETANYGYTF. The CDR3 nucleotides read TGCGCCAGCAGCTTGGAGACAGCGAACTATGGCTACACCTTC.

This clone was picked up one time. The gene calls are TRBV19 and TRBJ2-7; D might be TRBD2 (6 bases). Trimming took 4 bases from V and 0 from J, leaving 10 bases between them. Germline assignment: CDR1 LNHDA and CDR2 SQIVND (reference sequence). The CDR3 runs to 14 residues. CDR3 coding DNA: TGTGCCAGTAGTAAAGGGACTGTCTCCTACGAGCAGTACTTC. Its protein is CASSKGTVSYEQYF.

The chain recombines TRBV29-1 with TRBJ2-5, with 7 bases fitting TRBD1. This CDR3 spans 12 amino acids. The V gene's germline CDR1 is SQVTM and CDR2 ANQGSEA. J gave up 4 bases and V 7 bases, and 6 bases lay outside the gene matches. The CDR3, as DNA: TGCAGCGGGAAGGGGGCGCGAGAGACCCAGTACTTC. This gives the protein CSGKGARETQYF.

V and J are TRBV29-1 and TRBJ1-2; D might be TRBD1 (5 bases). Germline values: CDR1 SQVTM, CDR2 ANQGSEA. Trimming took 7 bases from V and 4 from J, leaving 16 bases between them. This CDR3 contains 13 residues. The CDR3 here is CSATGVYFYGYTF. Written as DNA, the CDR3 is TGCAGCGCTACAGGAGTATACTTCTATGGCTACACCTTC.

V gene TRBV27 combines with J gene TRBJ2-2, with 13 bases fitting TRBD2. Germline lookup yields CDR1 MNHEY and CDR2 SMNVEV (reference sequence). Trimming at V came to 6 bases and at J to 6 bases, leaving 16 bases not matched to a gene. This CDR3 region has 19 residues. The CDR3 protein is CASSRALLAGGNKAGELFF. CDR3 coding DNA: TGTGCCAGCAGCCGCGCCTTACTAGCGGGAGGGAATAAGGCCGGGGAGCTGTTTTTT.

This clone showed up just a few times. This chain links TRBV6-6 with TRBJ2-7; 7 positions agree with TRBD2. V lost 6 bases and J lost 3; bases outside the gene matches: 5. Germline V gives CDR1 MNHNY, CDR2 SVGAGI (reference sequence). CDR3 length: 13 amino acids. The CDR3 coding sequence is TGTGCCAGCAGGACCCGGGGGGACTACGAGCAGTACTTC. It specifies CASRTRGDYEQYF.